The 21 T cell receptor beta chains in this list originate from one sample, sequenced in a study of OX40 agonist ivuxolimab in advanced cancers. Profiling relied on immunoSEQ multiplex PCR, and the TCRdb table lists in-frame clones only, not all of them. The sample lists about 42,000 clones; more than 70% were seen once. The starting material was CD4+ or CD8+ T cells sorted from blood, obtained in a trial of the OX40 agonist ivuxolimab. The receptors come from an adult with an advanced solid tumor such as melanoma, head and neck, liver or kidney cancer.

This clone was counted between two and nine times. The chain combines TRBV7-9 with TRBJ1-2; tentative D call: TRBD1 (5 bases). This CDR3 spans 14 amino acids. Trimming removed 3 bases at V and 2 bases at J, with 10 bases between. Per germline, CDR1 SEHNR and CDR2 FQNEAQ (reference sequence). The CDR3: CASSLDTKNYGYTF. The CDR3 coding sequence is TGTGCCAGCAGCTTGGACACTAAGAACTATGGCTACACCTTC.

The V and J genes are TRBV2 and TRBJ1-1; D remains unclear. CDR3 length: 14 amino acids. Trimming cost V 8 bases and J 4 bases, with 17 bases left between them. Looked up from germline, CDR1 is SNHLY and CDR2 is FYNNEI. CDR3 sequence: CASRPGMQSTEAFF. The CDR3, as DNA: TGTGCCAGCCGTCCCGGGATGCAATCCACTGAAGCTTTCTTT.

The chain couples TRBV6-5 to TRBJ1-1; TRBD1 agrees at 7 bases. V was clipped by 5 bases and J by 7 bases; unmatched bases: 10. This CDR3 has 14 amino acids. Germline CDR1 reads MNHEY; CDR2 reads SVGAGI. As DNA, the CDR3 is TGTGCCAGCAGTACCGGGACAGCCCGGGTTGAAGCTTTCTTT. Translating gives CASSTGTARVEAFF.

V usage is TRBV12-5 and J usage is TRBJ2-5; TRBD2 is a possible D gene (5 bases). The germline CDR1 and CDR2 sequences are LGHNT and FRNRAP. V lost 3 bases, J lost 2 bases, and 22 bases lay in between. The CDR3 totals 18 residues. CDR3 residues: CASGFGLESGETQETQYF. The CDR3 DNA sequence: TGTGCTAGTGGTTTCGGGCTAGAATCTGGGGAGACGCAAGAGACCCAGTACTTC.

The gene calls are TRBV15 and TRBJ2-7, with 8 bases lining up with TRBD2. This CDR3 spans 15 amino acids. V gave up 3 bases and J gave up 1 base; unmatched junction bases: 5. In germline, CDR1 is LNHNV, CDR2 YYDKDF (reference sequence). In DNA form, the CDR3 reads TGTGCCACCAGCAGCGGCGGGGGGTTTTCCTACGAGCAGTACTTC. This encodes CATSSGGGFSYEQYF.

The chain links TRBV7-6 to TRBJ1-1; possibly TRBD1 for D (6 bases). This CDR3 is built from 16 residues. Germline values: CDR1 SGHVS, CDR2 FNYEAQ. V was shortened by 2 bases and J by 3 bases, with 16 bases between the two germline ends. For the CDR3, the DNA is TGTGCCAGCAGCTTAAGTAATGGGGGGCTGTACACTGAAGCTTTCTTT. This translates into CASSLSNGGLYTEAFF. Based on the CDR3 plus reference TRBV7-6 and TRBJ1-1, the full variable domain is GAGVSQSPRYKVTKRGQDVALRCDPISGHVSLYWYRQALGQGPEFLTYFNYEAQQDKSGLPNDRFSAERPEGSISTLTIQRTEQRDSAMYRCASSLSNGGLYTEAFFGQGTRLTVV.

The chain is built from TRBV4-2 and TRBJ2-7; D is possibly TRBD1 (6 bases). Trimming removed 5 bases at V and 0 bases at J, with 11 bases between. The CDR3 covers 14 residues. The V gene's germline CDR1 is LGHNA and CDR2 YNFKEQ. Here the CDR3 reads CASSLRTDSYEQYF. In nucleotides, the CDR3 is TGTGCCAGCAGCTTACGGACAGACTCCTACGAGCAGTACTTC.

The rearrangement links TRBV9 to TRBJ2-1, with 10 bases matching TRBD2. V trimming: 6 bases; J trimming: 5 bases; junction bases outside the gene matches: 8. The CDR3 runs to 15 residues. Germline V gene data show CDR1 as SGDLS and CDR2 as YYNGEE. The CDR3 DNA follows: TGTGCCAGCAACGTTAGCGGGGGGCGGAACAATGAGCAGTTCTTC. As protein: CASNVSGGRNNEQFF.

The chain carries TRBV5-6 and TRBJ1-2; 7 positions agree with TRBD1. Germline V gene lookup returns CDR1 SGHDT and CDR2 YYEEEE. The CDR3 contains 13 residues. V shed 4 bases and J 6 bases; nucleotides not matched to a gene: 6. For the CDR3, the DNA is TGTGCCAGCAGCCATGGACAGGCGGATGGCTACACCTTC. Translation: CASSHGQADGYTF.

The V and J genes are TRBV27 and TRBJ1-1; D is ambiguous. This CDR3 is 12 amino acids long. V lost 8 bases, J lost 3 bases, and 10 bases lay in between. Germline CDR1 MNHEY, CDR2 SMNVEV (reference sequence). The DNA of the CDR3 is TGTGCCAGCTTTCGTTGGGACACTGAAGCTTTCTTT. This encodes CASFRWDTEAFF.

This chain uses TRBV5-6 with TRBJ2-7, with D tentatively TRBD1 (5 bases). Germline V lookup: CDR1 SGHDT, CDR2 YYEEEE. The CDR3 is made up of 14 amino acids. Trimming removed 1 base at V and 3 bases at J, with 11 bases between. The CDR3 DNA reads as TGTGCCAGCAGCTTGCCGACAGATCACTACGAGCAGTACTTC. Residues: CASSLPTDHYEQYF.

The chain couples TRBV28 to TRBJ2-4, with D perhaps matching TRBD1 or TRBD2 (6 bases each). V was cut by 2 bases and J by 1 base, with 9 bases left in between. Germline values: CDR1 MDHEN, CDR2 SYDVKM. This CDR3 comprises 15 residues. DNA for the CDR3: TGTGCCAGCAGTTTAGGAGGGGGGGCCAAAAACATTCAGTACTTC. This codes for CASSLGGGAKNIQYF.

As regards this clone: One end of the junction does not line up with germline, which may come from a read error. This chain connects TRBV4-2 to TRBJ1-1; D is perhaps TRBD1 (6 bases). The germline V gene encodes CDR1 LGHNA and CDR2 YNFKEQ. This CDR3 is built from 17 residues. CDR3 in amino acids: CASSQGGGMMASPEAFF. Here the CDR3 DNA reads TGTGCCAGCAGTCAAGGAGGGGGAATGATGGCGAGCCCTGAAGCTTTCTTT.

This chain's CDR3 is CASSMWGDSGANVLTF. CDR3 coding DNA: TGTGCCAGTAGTATGTGGGGGGACTCTGGGGCCAACGTCCTGACTTTC. The chain joins TRBV19 to TRBJ2-6; D possibly corresponds to TRBD2 (6 bases). CDR1 is LNHDA and CDR2 is SQIVND in the germline V gene (reference sequence). The CDR3 covers 16 residues. Trimming took 3 bases from V and 0 from J, leaving 9 bases between them.

The chain's CDR3 is CASSLLGAGELFF. CDR3 nucleotide sequence: TGTGCCAGCAGTTTACTGGGGGCCGGGGAGCTGTTTTTT. J is TRBJ2-2 and V is TRBV28; either TRBD1 or TRBD2 may supply D (5 bases each). This CDR3 is 13 amino acids long. Trimming removed 2 bases from V and 6 bases from J, with 7 bases in between. Germline CDR1 reads MDHEN; CDR2 reads SYDVKM.

This chain links TRBV13 with TRBJ2-2; 7 bases are a match to TRBD2. The germline V gene has CDR1 PRHDT and CDR2 FYEKMQ (reference sequence). Trimming removed 5 bases from V and 5 bases from J; junction bases left unmatched: 14. The CDR3 runs to 17 residues. In nucleotides, the CDR3 is TGTGCCAGCAGCCCCAGGGACGGGGAGGGGTTGACCGGGGAGCTGTTTTTT. Its translation is CASSPRDGEGLTGELFF.

This clone was counted a single time. The chain recombines TRBV19 with TRBJ2-1, with D perhaps assigned TRBD1 or TRBD2 (5 bases each). The CDR3 extends over 17 amino acids. Germline-derived CDR1 and CDR2 are LNHDA and SQIVND (reference sequence). Trimming took 3 bases from V and 2 from J, leaving 17 bases between them. The CDR3 loop reads CASSILVASGPYNEQFF. The CDR3 DNA reads TGTGCCAGTAGTATCCTCGTCGCGTCGGGACCCTACAATGAGCAGTTCTTC.

Turning to this clone: The same CDR3 also results from other DNA sequences found in this sample. For the CDR3, the DNA is TGTGCCAGCAGCTTCAGTTCCTACAATGAGCAGTTCTTC. It translates to CASSFSSYNEQFF. The rearrangement links TRBV7-2 to TRBJ2-1, with D uncertain. Deletions cut 3 bases from V and 1 base from J, with 4 bases between. Germline CDR1 SGHTA, CDR2 FQGNSA. The CDR3 is 13 amino acids.

The chain uses TRBV6-5 and TRBJ1-1, with TRBD1 as a possible D gene (6 bases). The CDR3 has 13 amino acids. Trimming left V 8 bases short and J 1 base short, with 11 bases between. The germline V gene has CDR1 MNHEY and CDR2 SVGAGI. The CDR3, as DNA: TGTGCCAGCGGATCGACAGGGAACACTGAAGCTTTCTTT. Encoded protein: CASGSTGNTEAFF.

The V call is TRBV2, the J call TRBJ1-2; 10 nucleotides agree with TRBD1. The junction had 7 bases not matched to a gene; V was cut back by 6 bases and J by 0 bases. The germline V gene encodes CDR1 SNHLY and CDR2 FYNNEI. CDR3 length: 16 residues. The CDR3 loop is CASSRTGGEANYGYTF. In nucleotides, the CDR3 is TGTGCCAGCAGCCGGACAGGGGGGGAGGCTAACTATGGCTACACCTTC.

This clone was seen a few times. In nucleotides, the CDR3 is TGCGCCAGCAGCCAAGATGGGACGAGCTCCTACAATGAGCAGTTCTTC. This codes for CASSQDGTSSYNEQFF. The rearrangement links TRBV4-3 to TRBJ2-1; perhaps D is TRBD1 or TRBD2 (5 bases each). V lost 0 bases to trimming and J lost 0 bases, with 9 bases between them. Germline CDR1 and CDR2: LGHNA and YSLEER. This CDR3 has 16 residues.